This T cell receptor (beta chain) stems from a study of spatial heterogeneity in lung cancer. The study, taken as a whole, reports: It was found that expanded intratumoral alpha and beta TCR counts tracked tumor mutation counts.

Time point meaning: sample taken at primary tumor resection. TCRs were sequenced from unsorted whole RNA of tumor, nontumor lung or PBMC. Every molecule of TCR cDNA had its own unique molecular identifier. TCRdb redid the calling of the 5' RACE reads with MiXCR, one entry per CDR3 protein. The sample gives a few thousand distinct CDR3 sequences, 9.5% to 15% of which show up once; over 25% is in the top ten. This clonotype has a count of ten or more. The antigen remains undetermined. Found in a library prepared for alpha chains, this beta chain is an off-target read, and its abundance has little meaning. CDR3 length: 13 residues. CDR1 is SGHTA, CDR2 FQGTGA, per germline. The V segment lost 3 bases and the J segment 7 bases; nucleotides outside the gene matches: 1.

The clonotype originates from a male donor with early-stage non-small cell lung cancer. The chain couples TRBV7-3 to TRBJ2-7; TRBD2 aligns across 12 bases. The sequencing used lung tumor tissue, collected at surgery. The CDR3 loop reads CASSLTSGSEQYF. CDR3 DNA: TGTGCCAGCAGCTTGACTAGCGGGAGTGAGCAGTACTTC.